What follows are 19 T cell receptor beta chains derived from one specimen sequenced in a study of cytomegalovirus exposure and HLA in healthy donors. The study ran its PCR with 60 Vbeta and 13 Jbeta primers. Assay used: immunoSEQ multiplex PCR; TCRdb lists only in-frame clones, some missing. There are 80,000 or so clones in the sample; around 70% occur only once, and around 10% lies in the top ten. Sequencing used PBMCs. All receptors come from a woman aged 40 to 49 in good health and CMV-seropositive.

The genes are TRBV10-2 and TRBJ2-7, with 9 bases lining up with TRBD1. CDR3 length equals 12 residues. Unmatched junction bases numbered 3, after V lost 9 bases and J lost 3 bases. Germline values: CDR1 WSHSY, CDR2 SAAADI. The CDR3: CASGQGSYEQYF. In DNA form, the CDR3 reads TGCGCCAGTGGACAGGGGAGCTACGAGCAGTACTTC.

J is TRBJ2-3 and V is TRBV2, with no clear D. CDR3 length: 13 residues. CDR1 and CDR2 from the germline V gene are SNHLY and FYNNEI. Trimming took off 5 bases at V and 2 bases at J, with 8 bases between the two ends. CDR3 in amino acids: CASSWSHTDTQYF. The CDR3 region has the DNA TGTGCCAGCAGTTGGAGCCACACAGATACGCAGTATTTT.

The chain employs TRBV14 and TRBJ2-4; TRBD1 matches 7 bases. With V trimmed by 2 bases and J by 0 bases, 13 bases remained unmatched. From germline, CDR1 is SGHDN and CDR2 FVKESK. The CDR3 runs to 19 residues. CDR3 coding DNA: TGTGCCAGCAGCCAAACACAGGGGTTCGGGTTTATAGCCAAAAACATTCAGTACTTC. This encodes CASSQTQGFGFIAKNIQYF.

The chain employs TRBV4-2 and TRBJ1-2; D possibly corresponds to TRBD1 (5 bases). The germline gives CDR1 LGHNA, CDR2 YNFKEQ. CDR3 size: 14 residues. Between the trimmed V and J ends, which lost 0 bases and 7 bases, there was a span of 12 bases. The DNA of the CDR3 is TGTGCCAGCAGCCAAGATAGGCAGGGCATTGGCTACACCTTC. This codes for CASSQDRQGIGYTF.

V usage is TRBV19 and J usage is TRBJ2-1; no reliable D call. The ends were cut back, 7 bases at V and 5 bases at J, with 12 bases in the middle. Germline CDR1 reads LNHDA; CDR2 reads SQIVND (reference sequence). The CDR3 totals 13 residues. Here the CDR3 reads CASTHLGHNEQFF. CDR3 coding DNA: TGTGCCAGTACCCATCTGGGCCACAATGAGCAGTTCTTC.

The gene calls are TRBV18 and TRBJ2-4, with D possibly TRBD1 on 6 matching bases. The germline V gene has CDR1 KGHSH and CDR2 LQKENI. The CDR3 spans 14 residues. Trimming stripped 1 base from V and 8 bases from J, with 12 bases between. The CDR3 nucleotides read TGTGCCAGCTCACCACGGGGCTCAGGGGACATTCAGTACTTC. Translated: CASSPRGSGDIQYF. Full variable domain (rest looked up from reference TRBV18 and TRBJ2-4): NAGVMQNPRHLVRRRGQEARLRCSPMKGHSHVYWYRQLPEEGLKFMVYLQKENIIDESGMPKERFSAEFPKEGPSILRIQQVVRGDSAAYFCASSPRGSGDIQYFGAGTRLSVL.

The V and J genes are TRBV6-6 and TRBJ2-7; TRBD1 matches at 10 bases. Per the germline V gene, CDR1 is MNHNY and CDR2 is SVGAGI (reference sequence). Trimming took 7 bases from V and 4 from J; bases not matched to a gene: 4. The CDR3 runs 13 residues. This CDR3 is CASTGQGRYEQYF. CDR3 coding DNA: TGTGCCAGCACGGGACAGGGGCGATACGAGCAGTACTTC.

This clone was seen only once. The V call is TRBV28, the J call TRBJ1-1, with 8 bases matching TRBD1. Unmatched junction bases numbered 3, after V lost 8 bases and J lost 1 base. The CDR3 contains 13 residues. The germline gives CDR1 MDHEN, CDR2 SYDVKM. The DNA of the CDR3 is TGTGCCAGCCTTGGACAGGGGAACACTGAAGCTTTCTTT. It encodes CASLGQGNTEAFF. Together with reference TRBV28 and TRBJ1-1, the CDR3 gives the full variable domain: DVKVTQSSRYLVKRTGEKVFLECVQDMDHENMFWYRQDPGLGLRLIYFSYDVKMKEKGDIPEGYSVSREKKERFSLILESASTNQTSMYLCASLGQGNTEAFFGQGTRLTVV.

Concerning this clone itself: A junction end diverges from the germline sequence, so it may reflect a read error. The V gene is TRBV11-2, the J gene TRBJ1-2; weak D call: TRBD1 (6 bases). Germline CDR1 reads SGHAT; CDR2 reads FQNNGV. The CDR3 covers 12 residues. The CDR3 DNA reads as TGTGCCAGCAGCTTATCACTGGGGGCGCCTTACTTC. Its translation is CASSLSLGAPYF.

This clone appeared a few times. The chain combines TRBV7-9 with TRBJ1-6, with D perhaps matching TRBD1 (5 bases). The germline gives CDR1 SEHNR, CDR2 FQNEAQ (reference sequence). Trimming removed 3 bases at V and 7 bases at J, with 10 bases between. The CDR3 spans 14 residues. The CDR3 sequence: CASSFRQQNSPLHF. CDR3 coding DNA: TGTGCCAGCAGCTTCCGACAGCAGAATTCACCCCTCCACTTT.

This chain connects TRBV5-4 to TRBJ2-5, with TRBD1 as a possible D gene (6 bases). Trimming took 0 bases from V and 4 from J, leaving 10 bases between them. The V gene's germline CDR1 is SGHNT and CDR2 YYREEE (reference sequence). This CDR3 region has 14 residues. For the CDR3, the DNA is TGTGCCAGCAGCTTGGCGGGACATGGAGAGACCCAGTACTTC. Residues: CASSLAGHGETQYF.

V gene TRBV10-3 combines with J gene TRBJ2-7; TRBD2 aligns across 16 bases. The CDR3 contains 16 residues. V gave up 6 bases and J gave up 1 base; unmatched junction bases: 3. CDR1 ENHRY and CDR2 SYGVKD come from the germline V gene. CDR3 in DNA: TGTGCCATCAGCCGGGGACTAGCGGGAGGGTCCTACGAGCAGTACTTC. As protein: CAISRGLAGGSYEQYF.

This clone has more than one count but fewer than ten. V usage is TRBV10-2 and J usage is TRBJ1-2; 10 bases align to TRBD1. V trimming: 8 bases; J trimming: 2 bases; junction bases outside the gene matches: 2. Germline loops: CDR1 WSHSY, CDR2 SAAADI. The CDR3 runs 13 residues. CDR3 nucleotides: TGCGCCAGCGACAGGGGGCACAACTATGGCTACACCTTC. Amino acids: CASDRGHNYGYTF.

The V call is TRBV27, the J call TRBJ2-6, with 9 bases that match TRBD1. From germline, CDR1 is MNHEY and CDR2 SMNVEV (reference sequence). V dropped 4 bases and J dropped 3; count of bases not matched to a gene: 4. CDR3 length: 16 amino acids. The CDR3, as DNA: TGTGCCAGCAGTTCACAGGGGGCGGATGGGGCCAACGTCCTGACTTTC. This translates into CASSSQGADGANVLTF.

The rearrangement joins TRBV28 to TRBJ1-2, with 8 bases that match TRBD1. The germline V gene encodes CDR1 MDHEN and CDR2 SYDVKM. The CDR3 is made up of 14 amino acids. The V and J ends lost 5 bases and 3 bases, in that order; junction bases with no gene match: 5. The CDR3 is CASSQTGVDYGYTF. In DNA, the CDR3 is TGTGCCAGCAGTCAGACAGGGGTGGACTATGGCTACACCTTC.

This chain joins TRBV5-1 and TRBJ1-1, with 9 bases aligning to TRBD1. The CDR3 extends over 16 amino acids. Germline-derived CDR1 and CDR2 are SGHRS and YFSETQ. The J segment lost 5 bases and the V segment lost 3 bases, leaving 11 bases of the junction unmatched. CDR3 protein: CASSYGTGMMETEAFF. The DNA of the CDR3 is TGCGCCAGCAGCTACGGGACAGGGATGATGGAAACTGAAGCTTTCTTT.

The rearrangement uses TRBV6-1 and TRBJ1-4; 7 positions match TRBD1. The germline V gene has CDR1 MNHNS and CDR2 SASEGT. The V gene end was trimmed by 6 bases and the J gene end by 4 bases; junction bases not matched to a gene: 5. The CDR3 runs to 14 residues. In nucleotides, the CDR3 is TGTGCCAGCAGACGGGGACAGATTAATGAAAAACTGTTTTTT. Amino acid sequence: CASRRGQINEKLFF.

The sample holds a few counts of this clone. The V call is TRBV19, the J call TRBJ1-1; 8 bases are a match to TRBD1. CDR3 length: 13 amino acids. Unmatched junction bases numbered 5, after V lost 1 base and J lost 10 bases. Germline CDR1 and CDR2: LNHDA and SQIVND (reference sequence). The CDR3 DNA follows: TGTGCCAGTAGTATAGGCGGGGACAGGACAGCTTTCTTT. Encoded protein: CASSIGGDRTAFF.

V is TRBV5-4 and J is TRBJ1-1, with no clear D. V lost 9 bases and J 3 bases, leaving 18 bases between the germline ends. This CDR3 contains 14 residues. Germline assignment: CDR1 SGHNT and CDR2 YYREEE (reference sequence). CDR3: CATPDTWSYTEAFF. Here the CDR3 DNA reads TGTGCCACCCCGGATACGTGGAGTTACACTGAAGCTTTCTTT.